This passage covers 6 T cell receptor beta chains from one sample sequenced in a study of blood T cell repertoires in COVID-19. Generated by immunoSEQ multiplex PCR, the TCRdb table keeps only in-frame clones and is missing some. The table includes over 200,000 clones, about 86% detected once. The sample comprised peripheral blood. Receptors were obtained from a man younger than 35 with active or convalescent COVID-19.

This sequence joins TRBV6-4 and TRBJ1-1; 7 positions match TRBD1. The CDR3 extends over 15 amino acids. The V and J ends lost 4 bases and 4 bases, in that order; junction bases with no gene match: 9. In germline, CDR1 is MRHNA, CDR2 SNTAGT. For the CDR3, the DNA is TGTGCCAGCAGTGGTGAAGGGGGCTGGGGCACTGAAGCTTTCTTT. This encodes CASSGEGGWGTEAFF.

The V and J genes are TRBV2 and TRBJ2-1; TRBD1 agrees at 9 bases. The length of the CDR3 is 15 residues. The trim removed 5 bases at V and 6 bases at J, leaving 8 bases unmatched. CDR1 is SNHLY and CDR2 is FYNNEI in the germline V gene. The DNA of the CDR3 is TGTGCCAGCAGTTCCGGGACAGGGACTTCCAATGAGCAGTTCTTC. Amino acid sequence: CASSSGTGTSNEQFF.

The chain couples TRBV19 to TRBJ1-2; a weak D match, TRBD1 (6 bases). The germline V gene has CDR1 LNHDA and CDR2 SQIVND (reference sequence). Trimming removed 3 bases from V and 1 base from J, with 12 bases in between. The length of the CDR3 is 15 residues. The CDR3 region is CASSIADSNNYGYTF. CDR3 coding DNA: TGTGCCAGTAGTATCGCGGACAGCAATAACTATGGCTACACCTTC.

This CDR3 is CASSEHSRGGDQPQHF. For the CDR3, the DNA is TGTGCCAGCAGTGAACATTCTCGGGGAGGGGATCAGCCCCAGCATTTT. The rearrangement uses TRBV6-1 and TRBJ1-5, with a weak D call TRBD1 (5 bases). The CDR3 length is 16 residues. V was pared by 2 bases and J by 5 bases, with 16 bases between. Germline V lookup: CDR1 MNHNS, CDR2 SASEGT.

The chain uses TRBV7-3 and TRBJ2-7; D gene uncertain. Germline-derived CDR1 and CDR2 are SGHTA and FQGTGA. V was clipped by 5 bases and J by 2 bases, with 16 bases between them. The CDR3 consists of 15 residues. For the CDR3, the DNA is TGTGCCAGCAGCCCAAGTACACAGTTACCCTACGAGCAGTACTTC. It is translated as CASSPSTQLPYEQYF. The variable domain in full, with the rest retrieved from reference TRBV7-3 and TRBJ2-7, is GAGVSQTPSNKVTEKGKYVELRCDPISGHTALYWYRQSLGQGPEFLIYFQGTGAADDSGLPNDRFFAVRPEGSVSTLKIQRTERGDSAVYLCASSPSTQLPYEQYFGPGTRLTVT.

The CDR3 sequence: CASSVGASGSWEDTQYF. CDR3 in DNA: TGTGCCAGCAGCGTAGGGGCTAGCGGGAGTTGGGAGGATACGCAGTATTTT. The V and J genes are TRBV9 and TRBJ2-3; 10 bases line up with TRBD2. CDR3 length: 17 residues. J was trimmed by 6 bases and V by 0 bases; bases with no gene match: 10. Germline V gene lookup returns CDR1 SGDLS and CDR2 YYNGEE.